This T cell receptor (beta chain) was recorded in a study of shared clonotypes between healthy human individuals. General study findings and limits: Blood alone was sampled, and tissue repertoires likely differ.

Every subset's genomic DNA went evenly onto several immunoSEQ plates. It was roughly 210 ng DNA, 33,000 or so T cell genomes, that sorted-subset replicate PCRs used. The repertoire was sequenced with immunoSEQ multiplex PCR; TCRdb's copy has only in-frame clones and lacks some. The table includes about 1,800,000 clones, approximately 94% detected once. This clone was seen once. No antigen is known for it. Naive-designated CD8 cells lacked CD45RO, were positively enriched for CCR7, and omitted terminally differentiated effector memory CD45RA+ cells. This CDR3 is 12 amino acids long. V lost 4 bases and J lost 5, with 10 bases in between. The germline V gene encodes CDR1 SGHNT and CDR2 YYREEE (reference sequence).

The chain uses TRBV5-4 and TRBJ2-7; D is unresolved. What was sequenced was naive CD8+ T cells sorted from blood. The source is a man aged 18 to 29 in good health. CDR3 in amino acids: CASSPNKHEQYF. The DNA for the CDR3 is TGTGCCAGCAGCCCGAATAAACACGAGCAGTACTTC.